This T cell receptor (beta chain) was found in a study of graft-versus-host responses after intestinal transplantation. Some clones are missing from TCRdb's copy, which holds only in-frame ones; the method was immunoSEQ multiplex PCR. The table lists about 25,000 clones, 85% to 95% of them singletons. Trimming stripped 4 bases from V and 2 bases from J, with 9 bases between. CDR1 and CDR2 (germline): SGHRS, YFSETQ. The CDR3 is made up of 13 amino acids. Material: PBMCs, obtained 18 days after transplant. This receptor was taken from a human patient who received an intestinal transplant, so some T cells may come from the graft donor. The chain is built from TRBV5-1 and TRBJ2-5; the D gene is possibly TRBD2 (5 bases). CDR3 DNA sequence: TGCGCCAGCAGCGTACCGGGGCAAGAGACCCAGTACTTC. Translation: CASSVPGQETQYF.